A selection of T cell receptor beta chains follows, all from one sample in a study of cytomegalovirus exposure and HLA in healthy donors. Here immunoSEQ multiplex PCR was the method, and the copy in TCRdb shows in-frame clones only, minus some. The sample holds roughly 34,000 clones. Sequences were obtained from PBMCs. These receptors were obtained from a man in his forties or fifties in good health and CMV-seronegative. The CDR3 runs from the conserved cysteine through the conserved F or W. A D gene is named only where the DNA matches it firmly.

J	D	V	CDR3	DNA
TRBJ1-5	TRBD1	TRBV7-2	CASSDRAISNQPQHF	TGTGCCAGCAGCGACAGGGCTATTAGCAATCAGCCCCAGCATTTT
TRBJ2-3	-	TRBV19	CASSDGLGAGLGPADTQYF	TGTGCCAGTAGCGATGGTCTCGGCGCGGGACTCGGGCCCGCAGATACGCAGTATTTT
TRBJ2-1	TRBD2	TRBV14	CASSHINPGLAGVKVGDEQFF	TGTGCCAGCAGCCACATAAACCCAGGACTAGCGGGAGTGAAGGTAGGCGATGAGCAGTTCTTC
TRBJ2-7	-	TRBV19	CASSFSDSAYEQYF	TGTGCCAGTTCCTTTAGTGACAGCGCCTACGAGCAGTACTTC
TRBJ1-1	-	TRBV19	CASRWGSLEAFF	TGTGCCAGTAGATGGGGCAGTCTAGAAGCTTTCTTT
TRBJ2-5	-	TRBV7-8	CASSATRETQYF	TGTGCCAGCAGCGCAACTCGAGAGACCCAGTACTTC
TRBJ2-7	TRBD1	TRBV30	CAWRPTGGRYEQYF	TGTGCCTGGAGACCGACAGGGGGGCGATACGAGCAGTACTTC
TRBJ2-2	TRBD1	TRBV7-3	CASSLFQGARTGELFF	TGTGCCAGCAGCTTATTCCAGGGGGCCCGCACCGGGGAGCTGTTTTTT
TRBJ2-7	TRBD2	TRBV5-1	CASTPGTSGSYEQYF	TGCGCCAGCACTCCCGGGACTAGCGGCTCCTACGAGCAGTACTTC
TRBJ1-2	TRBD1	TRBV19	CASSGSSWDRGPHNGYTF	TGTGCCAGTAGTGGGTCCTCGTGGGACAGGGGGCCCCACAATGGCTACACCTTC
TRBJ2-1	-	TRBV5-6	CASSLAARGSYNEQFF	TGTGCCAGCAGCTTGGCCGCAAGGGGCTCCTACAATGAGCAGTTCTTC
TRBJ1-1	-	TRBV5-4	CASSFDRNTEAFF	TGTGCCAGCAGCTTTGACAGGAACACTGAAGCTTTCTTT
TRBJ1-2	TRBD1	TRBV7-2	CASSLGQGGYGYTF	TGTGCCAGCAGCTTAGGACAGGGAGGCTATGGCTACACCTTC
TRBJ2-1	TRBD2	TRBV30	CACPAGTSYPHEQFF	TGTGCCTGCCCGGCCGGGACTAGCTATCCCCATGAGCAGTTCTTC
TRBJ2-2	-	TRBV10-3	CAILGVGHSNTGELFF	TGTGCCATCCTGGGTGTGGGCCACTCCAACACCGGGGAGCTGTTTTTT
TRBJ2-7	-	TRBV5-1	CASSLTETYEQYF	TGCGCCAGCAGCTTGACCGAGACCTACGAGCAGTACTTC
TRBJ1-3	TRBD1	TRBV7-2	CASSPTGGSGNTIYF	TGTGCCAGCAGCCCGACAGGGGGATCGGGAAACACCATATATTTT
TRBJ2-1	TRBD2	TRBV7-2	CASSQAGTRQHEQFF	TGTGCCAGCAGCCAAGCTGGGACTAGGCAGCATGAGCAGTTCTTC
TRBJ2-2	-	TRBV7-3	CASSSYTGELFF	TGTGCCAGCAGCTCCTACACCGGGGAGCTGTTTTTT
TRBJ1-2	-	TRBV5-1	CASSFIDRPDGYTF	TGCGCCAGCAGCTTCATTGACAGACCGGATGGCTACACCTTC
TRBJ2-3	TRBD1	TRBV4-3	CASSPRTGPDTQYF	TGCGCCAGCAGCCCGAGGACAGGGCCAGATACGCAGTATTTT
TRBJ2-7	-	TRBV5-1	CASSPEGTLSYEQYF	TGCGCCAGCAGTCCGGAGGGTACCCTCTCCTACGAGCAGTACTTC